The following is a T cell receptor (beta chain) sequence with its context. V lost 0 bases, J lost 1 base, and 12 bases lay in between. This CDR3 is 16 amino acids long. CDR1 and CDR2 (germline): MGHRA, YSYEKL. The data are from a study of blood T cell repertoires in COVID-19. Study at large: T cells, B-cell-depleted T cells, or PBMCs supplied cDNA or gDNA.

Profiled with immunoSEQ multiplex PCR; TCRdb holds only in-frame clones, not every one. The sample lists around 130,000 clones, about 90% occurring once. The chain carries TRBV4-1 and TRBJ1-2; no firm D call. Sequencing was performed on peripheral blood. The TCR sequence derives from a man between 60 and 75 years old with active or convalescent COVID-19. For the CDR3, the DNA is TGCGCCAGCAGCCAAGAATTCTCCGGGTTTAACTATGGCTACACCTTC. This codes for CASSQEFSGFNYGYTF.